One TCR beta chain is described in this entry. This clonotype turned up a few times. The antigen it binds to is not known. Qualities for individual bases were not recorded, and no much larger clone is one base off. The data stem from a study of T-cell reconstitution after alpha-beta-depleted transplantation in children listed by TCRdb under 2016. For the study in its entirety: Using TCR repertoire profiling, the study followed T-cell immune reconstitution in a quantitative way in children after TCRalphabeta/CD19-depleted allogeneic hematopoietic cell transplantation. Results and caveats for the whole study, not just this receptor: In some patients, high TCRbeta diversity at day 60 was attributed to recipient T cells and intrathymic progenitors that had survived conditioning. Apparently early alphabetaT-cell count recovery about two months after transplant reportedly relied on only several hundred rapidly expanded clones derived from non-depleted graft cells. Over the following months the frequencies of hyperexpanded clones went down, and after one year T-cell counts and TCRbeta diversity were mostly credited to newly produced T cells.

Its CDR3 holds 12 amino acids, cysteine through phenylalanine. The read is trimmed to its CDR3 DNA, 36 bases read in frame from base 1. V and J lose 3 bases and 7 bases, and a span of 10 bases separates them. Via the germline V gene, CDR1 is SGHDT and CDR2 YYEEEE. Library construction relied on PCR. TCRdb shows the sequencer as Illumina HiSeq 2500. To normalize quantification of the TCRbeta repertoire, the TCR libraries were built with molecular barcoding that relied on unique molecular identifiers. TCRdb reran the public reads through fastp at Q25 and MiXCR, keeping productive beta chains. Identical CDR3 proteins give one entry, which carries the most common genes and DNA. The sample records about a million distinct CDR3 sequences, 25% to 30% of which are singletons. Clones ranked in the top ten supply approximately 30% of the sample. The treatment or condition tag for this specimen amounts to: allogeneic hematopoietic cell transplantation with graft depleted of TCRalphabeta T cells and CD19 B cells. Transplant recipients were children who received TCRalphabeta/CD19-depleted allogeneic hematopoietic cell grafts.

The TCR was taken from a boy under three years old who had a stem cell transplant for SCID, so the T cells may come from the graft donor. The sequencing used PBMCs, mostly from graft donor cells, collected 360 days after TCRalphabeta/CD19-depleted stem cell transplant. The chain is assembled from TRBV5-6 and TRBJ2-5; a tentative D call is TRBD2 (5 bases match). The encoded CDR3 is CASSSTGGTQYF. The sequenced DNA: TGTGCCAGCAGCTCGACCGGAGGGACCCAGTACTTC.